A selection of T cell receptor beta chains follows, all from one sample in a study of blood T cells in healthy people across ages. TCRdb recomputed calls from the 5' RACE reads with MiXCR, one row per CDR3 protein. Here the sample spans hundreds of thousands of distinct CDR3 sequences, about 42% being singletons. Sequencing was performed on blood. Receptors originate from a man in his sixties in good health. Both conserved end residues are part of each CDR3. Expanded clones get a size class; other rows say once, few or many, or leave the size out.

TRBJ2-5	TRBV20-1	.	CSASGLATQETQYF
TRBJ2-1	TRBV29-1	.	CSVGRLQETQFF
TRBJ2-2	TRBV29-1	.	CSVVAHAGVDTGELFF
TRBJ2-7	TRBV3-1	few	CASSQSTASYEQYF
.	TRBV18	few	CASSPTGNEQYF
TRBJ2-2	TRBV6-6	.	CASSYSRGSGELFF
TRBJ2-5	TRBV18	few	CASSPPAQSETQYF
TRBJ1-2	TRBV29-1	few	CSVEGTGGGDYGYTF
TRBJ2-3	TRBV5-1	many	CASSPAGSRTDTQYF
TRBJ2-3	TRBV5-6	few	CASSFQGTSPDTQYF
TRBJ1-1	TRBV6-6	few	CASSPGGAHAFF
TRBJ1-1	TRBV5-6	once	CASSLFPEGAFF
TRBJ2-2	TRBV7-2	.	CASSLGQTTGELFF
TRBJ2-1	TRBV16	many	CASSRGGAYNEQFF
TRBJ1-5	TRBV20-1	once	CSATSTVNQPQHF
TRBJ1-5	TRBV20-1	once	CSAGTGANQPQHF
TRBJ2-5	TRBV5-6	.	CASQLDTGETQYF
.	TRBV6-6	.	CASSTLGGVSTYEQYF